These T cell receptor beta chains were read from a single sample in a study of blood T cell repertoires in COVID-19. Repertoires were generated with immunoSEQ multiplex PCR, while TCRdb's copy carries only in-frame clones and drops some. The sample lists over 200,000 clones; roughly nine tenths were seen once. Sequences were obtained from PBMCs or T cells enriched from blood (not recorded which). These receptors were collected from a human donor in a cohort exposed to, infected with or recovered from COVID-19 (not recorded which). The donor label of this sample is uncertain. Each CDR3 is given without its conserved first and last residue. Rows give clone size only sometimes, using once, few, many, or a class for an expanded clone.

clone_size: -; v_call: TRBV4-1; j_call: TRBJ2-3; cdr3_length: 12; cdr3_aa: ASSHEENTDTQY
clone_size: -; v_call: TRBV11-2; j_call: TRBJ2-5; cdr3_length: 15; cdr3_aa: ASSLGLAGVYQETQY
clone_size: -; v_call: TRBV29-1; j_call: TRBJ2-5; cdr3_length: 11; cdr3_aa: SVVTGRGETQY
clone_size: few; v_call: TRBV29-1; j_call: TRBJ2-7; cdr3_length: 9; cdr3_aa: SAKTSNEQY
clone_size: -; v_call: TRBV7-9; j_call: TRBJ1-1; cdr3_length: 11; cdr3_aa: ASSFEGRTEAF
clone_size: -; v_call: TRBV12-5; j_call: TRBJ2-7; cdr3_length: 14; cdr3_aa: ASGLTQLVGRYEQY
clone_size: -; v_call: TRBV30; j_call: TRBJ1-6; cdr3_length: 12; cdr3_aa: AWSTLPGNSPLH
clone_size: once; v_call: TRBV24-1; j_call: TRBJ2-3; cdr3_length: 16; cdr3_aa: ATSDEGGPPSRQDTQY
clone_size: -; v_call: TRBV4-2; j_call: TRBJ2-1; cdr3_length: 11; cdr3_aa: ASSQSKGGEQF
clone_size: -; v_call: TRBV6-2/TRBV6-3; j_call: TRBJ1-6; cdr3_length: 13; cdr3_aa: ASSRKQGSVSPLH
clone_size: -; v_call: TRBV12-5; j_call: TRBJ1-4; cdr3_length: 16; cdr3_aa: ASGLLTTPGQGNEKLF
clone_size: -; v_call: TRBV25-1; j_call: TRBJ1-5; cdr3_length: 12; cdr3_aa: ASRQTGINQPQH
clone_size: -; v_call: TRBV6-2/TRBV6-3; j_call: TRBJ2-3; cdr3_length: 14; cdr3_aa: ASSFDGLAGLDTQY
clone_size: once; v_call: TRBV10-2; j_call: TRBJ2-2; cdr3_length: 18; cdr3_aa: ASSESSKRTSGQNTGELF
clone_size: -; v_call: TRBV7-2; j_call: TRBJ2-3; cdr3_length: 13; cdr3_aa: ASSLSRDSTDTQY
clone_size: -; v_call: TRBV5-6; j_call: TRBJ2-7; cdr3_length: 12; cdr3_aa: ASSLGGPAYEQY
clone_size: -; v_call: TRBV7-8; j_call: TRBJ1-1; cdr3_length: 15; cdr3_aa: ASSSIRGRRRNTEAF
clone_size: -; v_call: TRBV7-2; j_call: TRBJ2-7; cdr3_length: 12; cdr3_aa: ASSPQGGGYEQY
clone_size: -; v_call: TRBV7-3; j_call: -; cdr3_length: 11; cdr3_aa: ASSLQYGNEQF
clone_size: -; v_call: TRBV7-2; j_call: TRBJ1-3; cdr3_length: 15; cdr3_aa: ASSPQGTVGSGNTIY